This T cell receptor (beta chain) originates from a study of blood T cell repertoires in COVID-19. Study in general: Sites across the United States, Italy and Spain contributed samples from acute and convalescent COVID-19.

Participants' reported clinical history set cohort assignment. Germline loops: CDR1 LNHDA, CDR2 SQIVND (reference sequence). The CDR3 is 15 amino acids. V lost 3 bases, J lost 5 bases, and 11 bases lay in between. Method: immunoSEQ multiplex PCR; TCRdb's copy keeps in-frame clones and lacks some. The data show 200,000 to 250,000 clones, around 86% seen once. The chain links TRBV19 to TRBJ1-6, with no clear D. The origin of this receptor is a woman aged 40 to 50 with acute COVID-19. The sequenced material came from PBMCs or T cells enriched from blood (not recorded which). In nucleotides, the CDR3 is TGTGCCAGTAGTATCGGGCGGGCAAATAATTCACCCCTCCACTTT. This gives the protein CASSIGRANNSPLHF.